This T cell receptor beta chain was retrieved from a study of T cell responses to AZD1222 COVID-19 vaccine. General study findings and limits: Baseline seropositivity occurred in only a handful of AZD1222 recipients. After the peak T cell response, and only then, were repertoires sampled. Spike-specific TCRs gained breadth and depth after people received two AZD1222 doses.

The table came from immunoSEQ multiplex PCR; TCRdb's copy has only in-frame clones and leaves some out. The sample comprises 150,000 or so clones, roughly nine tenths of which are singletons, and more than 1.2% rests with the top ten. About this clone: Its cognate antigen is unknown.

This CDR3 contains 13 residues. Trimming removed 5 bases from V and 2 bases from J, with 9 bases in between. CDR1 and CDR2 from the germline V gene are SGHVS and FQNEAQ. The sequence derives from an adult in good health. This sample comprised peripheral blood, obtained on day 0 of AZD1222 vaccination. The chain carries TRBV7-8 and TRBJ1-1; D is possibly TRBD1 (5 bases). CDR3 nucleotide sequence: TGTGCCAGCAGCCGTGGACAAAACACTGAAGCTTTCTTT. It encodes CASSRGQNTEAFF. The full variable domain, in which reference TRBV7-8 and TRBJ1-1 provide the parts outside the CDR3, is GAGVSQSPRYKVAKRGQDVALRCDPISGHVSLFWYQQALGQGPEFLTYFQNEAQLDKSGLPSDRFFAERPEGSVSTLKIQRTQQEDSAVYLCASSRGQNTEAFFGQGTRLTVV.